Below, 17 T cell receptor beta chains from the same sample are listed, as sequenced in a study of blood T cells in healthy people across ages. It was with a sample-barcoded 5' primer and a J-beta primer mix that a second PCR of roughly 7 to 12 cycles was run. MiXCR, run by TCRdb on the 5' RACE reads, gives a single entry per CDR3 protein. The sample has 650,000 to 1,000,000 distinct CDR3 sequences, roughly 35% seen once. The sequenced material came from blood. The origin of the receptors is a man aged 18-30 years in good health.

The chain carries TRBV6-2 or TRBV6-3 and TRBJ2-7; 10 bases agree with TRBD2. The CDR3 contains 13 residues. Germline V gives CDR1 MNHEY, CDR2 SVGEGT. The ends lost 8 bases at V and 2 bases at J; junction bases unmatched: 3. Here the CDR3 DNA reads TGTGCCAGCGGGACTAGCGACCCCTACGAGCAGTACTTC. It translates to CASGTSDPYEQYF.

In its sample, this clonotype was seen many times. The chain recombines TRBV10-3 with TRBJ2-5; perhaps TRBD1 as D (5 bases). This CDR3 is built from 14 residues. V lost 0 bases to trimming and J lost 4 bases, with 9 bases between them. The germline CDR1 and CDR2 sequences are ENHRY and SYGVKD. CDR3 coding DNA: TGTGCCATCAGTGAGTCCCAGGGCATAGAGACCCAGTACTTC. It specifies CAISESQGIETQYF.

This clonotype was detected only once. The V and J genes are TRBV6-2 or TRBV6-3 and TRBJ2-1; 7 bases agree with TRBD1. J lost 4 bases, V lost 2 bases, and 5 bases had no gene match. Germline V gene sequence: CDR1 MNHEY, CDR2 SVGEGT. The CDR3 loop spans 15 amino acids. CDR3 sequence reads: CASSYVQQGYNEQFF. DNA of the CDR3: TGTGCCAGCAGTTACGTACAACAGGGGTACAATGAGCAGTTCTTC.

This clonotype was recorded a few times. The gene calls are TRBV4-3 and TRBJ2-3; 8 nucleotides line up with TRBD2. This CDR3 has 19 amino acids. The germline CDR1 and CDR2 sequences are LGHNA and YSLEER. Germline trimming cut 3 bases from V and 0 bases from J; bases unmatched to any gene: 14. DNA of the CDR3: TGCGCCAGCAGCCAGAGAGGGGCGGGGGGATTCTCTAGCACAGATACGCAGTATTTT. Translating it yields CASSQRGAGGFSSTDTQYF.

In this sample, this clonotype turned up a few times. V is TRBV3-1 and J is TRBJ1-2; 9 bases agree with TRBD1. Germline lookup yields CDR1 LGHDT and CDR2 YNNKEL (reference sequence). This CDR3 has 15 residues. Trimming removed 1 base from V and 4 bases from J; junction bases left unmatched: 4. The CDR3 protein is CASSQGAQGAYGYTF. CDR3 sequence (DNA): TGTGCCAGCAGCCAAGGGGCACAGGGGGCCTATGGCTACACCTTC. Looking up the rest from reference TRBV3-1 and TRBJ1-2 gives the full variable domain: DTAVSQTPKYLVTQMGNDKSIKCEQNLGHDTMYWYKQDSKKFLKIMFSYNNKELIINETVPNRFSPKSPDKAHLNLHINSLELGDSAVYFCASSQGAQGAYGYTFGSGTRLTVV.

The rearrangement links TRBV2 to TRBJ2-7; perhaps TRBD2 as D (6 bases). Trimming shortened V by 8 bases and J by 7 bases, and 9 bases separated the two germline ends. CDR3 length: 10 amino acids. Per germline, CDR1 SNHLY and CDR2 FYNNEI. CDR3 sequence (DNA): TGTGCCAGCGGGGGGTGGGAGCAGTACTTC. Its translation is CASGGWEQYF.

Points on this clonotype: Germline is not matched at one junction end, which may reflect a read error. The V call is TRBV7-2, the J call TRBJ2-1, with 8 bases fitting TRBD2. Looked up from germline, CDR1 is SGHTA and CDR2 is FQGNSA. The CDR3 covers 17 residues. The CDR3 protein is CASRLSSGGSSYNEQFF. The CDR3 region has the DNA TGTGCCAGCCGCTTGTCGAGCGGGGGTAGCTCCTACAATGAGCAGTTCTTC.

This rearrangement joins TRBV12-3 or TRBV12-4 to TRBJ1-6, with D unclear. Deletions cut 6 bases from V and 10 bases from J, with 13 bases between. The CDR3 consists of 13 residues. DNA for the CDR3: TGTGCCAGCAGCCTAGGTATCGGGTCACCCCTCCACTTT. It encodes CASSLGIGSPLHF.

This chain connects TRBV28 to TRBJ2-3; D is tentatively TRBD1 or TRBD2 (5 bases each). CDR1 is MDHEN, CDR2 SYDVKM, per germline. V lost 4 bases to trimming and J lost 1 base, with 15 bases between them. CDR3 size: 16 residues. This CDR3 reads CASSWGRGLCTDTQYF. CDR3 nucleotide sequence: TGTGCCAGCAGTTGGGGGAGAGGACTCTGCACAGATACGCAGTATTTT.

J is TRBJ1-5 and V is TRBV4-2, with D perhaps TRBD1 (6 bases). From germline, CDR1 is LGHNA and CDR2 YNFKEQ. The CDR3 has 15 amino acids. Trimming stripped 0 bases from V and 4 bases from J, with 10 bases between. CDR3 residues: CASSQDRQGNQPQHF. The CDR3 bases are TGTGCCAGCAGCCAAGATCGGCAGGGGAATCAGCCCCAGCATTTT.

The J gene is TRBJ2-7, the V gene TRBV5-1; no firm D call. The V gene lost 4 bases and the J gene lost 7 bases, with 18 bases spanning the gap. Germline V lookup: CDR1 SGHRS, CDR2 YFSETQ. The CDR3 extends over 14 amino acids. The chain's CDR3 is CASSRMGSYNEQYF. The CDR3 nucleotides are TGCGCCAGCAGCCGAATGGGAAGCTACAATGAGCAGTACTTC.

In nucleotides, the CDR3 is TGCAGTGCTATGTCCCCCCATAACTATGGCTACACCTTC. Translated: CSAMSPHNYGYTF. This rearrangement joins TRBV20-1 to TRBJ1-2; D gene ambiguous. V was shortened by 4 bases and J by 1 base, with 10 bases between the two germline ends. The length of the CDR3 is 13 residues. The germline V gene encodes CDR1 DFQATT and CDR2 SNEGSKA (reference sequence).

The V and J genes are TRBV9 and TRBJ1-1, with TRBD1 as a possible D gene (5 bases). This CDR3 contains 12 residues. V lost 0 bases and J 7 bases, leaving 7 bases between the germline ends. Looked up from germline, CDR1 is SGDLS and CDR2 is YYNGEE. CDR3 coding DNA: TGTGCCAGCAGCGTAGAAGGGGATGAAGCTTTCTTT. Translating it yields CASSVEGDEAFF.

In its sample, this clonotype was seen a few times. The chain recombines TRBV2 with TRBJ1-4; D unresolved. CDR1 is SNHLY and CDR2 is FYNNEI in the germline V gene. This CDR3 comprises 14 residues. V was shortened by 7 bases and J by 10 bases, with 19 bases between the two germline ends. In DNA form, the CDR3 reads TGTGCCAGCACTGGACGAGGCTCCCTTAGAAAACTGTTTTTT. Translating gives CASTGRGSLRKLFF. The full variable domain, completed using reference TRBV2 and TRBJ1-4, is EPEVTQTPSHQVTQMGQEVILRCVPISNHLYFYWYRQILGQKVEFLVSFYNNEISEKSEIFDDQFSVERPDGSNFTLKIRSTKLEDSAMYFCASTGRGSLRKLFFGSGTQLSVL.

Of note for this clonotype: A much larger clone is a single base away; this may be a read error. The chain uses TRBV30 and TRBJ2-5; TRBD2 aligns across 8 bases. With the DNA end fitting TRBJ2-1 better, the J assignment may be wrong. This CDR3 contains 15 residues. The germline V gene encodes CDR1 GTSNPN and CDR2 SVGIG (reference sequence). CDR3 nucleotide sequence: TGTGCCTGGAGTTCCCTAGCGGGCCTCCAAGAGACCCAGTTCTTC. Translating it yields CAWSSLAGLQETQFF.

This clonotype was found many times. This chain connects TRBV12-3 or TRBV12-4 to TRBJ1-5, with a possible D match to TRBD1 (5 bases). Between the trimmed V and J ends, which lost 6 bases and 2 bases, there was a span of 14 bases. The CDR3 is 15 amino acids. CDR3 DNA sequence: TGTGCCAGCAGACCCGACAGTTTCGGCAATCAGCCCCAGCATTTT. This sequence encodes CASRPDSFGNQPQHF.

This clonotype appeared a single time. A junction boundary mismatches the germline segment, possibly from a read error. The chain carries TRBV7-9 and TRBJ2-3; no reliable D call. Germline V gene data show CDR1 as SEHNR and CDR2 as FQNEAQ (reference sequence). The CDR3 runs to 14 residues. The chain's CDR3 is CANSAQIAPDTQYF. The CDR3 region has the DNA TGTGCCAACAGCGCGCAGATAGCCCCAGATACGCAGTATTTT.